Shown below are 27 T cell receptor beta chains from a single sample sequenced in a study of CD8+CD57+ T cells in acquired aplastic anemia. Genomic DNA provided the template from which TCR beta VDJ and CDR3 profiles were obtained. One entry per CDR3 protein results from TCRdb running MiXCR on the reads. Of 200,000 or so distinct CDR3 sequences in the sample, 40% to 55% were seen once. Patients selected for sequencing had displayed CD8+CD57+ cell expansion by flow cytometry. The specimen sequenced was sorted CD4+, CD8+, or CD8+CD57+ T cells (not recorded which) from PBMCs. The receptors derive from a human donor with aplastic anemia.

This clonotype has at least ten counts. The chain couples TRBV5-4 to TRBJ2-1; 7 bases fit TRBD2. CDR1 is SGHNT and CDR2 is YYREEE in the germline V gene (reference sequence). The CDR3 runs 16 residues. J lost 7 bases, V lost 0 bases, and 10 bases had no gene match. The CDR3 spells CASSLGRLADTNEQFF. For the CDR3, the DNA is TGTGCCAGCAGCTTGGGGCGGCTAGCGGACACGAATGAGCAGTTCTTC.

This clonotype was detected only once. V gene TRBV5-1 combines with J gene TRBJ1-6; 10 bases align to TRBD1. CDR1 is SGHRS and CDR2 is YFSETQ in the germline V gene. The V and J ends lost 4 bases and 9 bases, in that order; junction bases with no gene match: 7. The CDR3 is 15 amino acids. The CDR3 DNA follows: TGCGCCAGCAGCACAACGGACAGGGGGACTTCACCCCTCCACTTT. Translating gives CASSTTDRGTSPLHF.

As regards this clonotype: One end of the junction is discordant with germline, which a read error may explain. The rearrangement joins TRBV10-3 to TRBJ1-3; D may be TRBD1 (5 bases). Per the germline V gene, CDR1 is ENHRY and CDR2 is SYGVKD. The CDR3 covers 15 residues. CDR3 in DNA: TGTGCCAGCAGCGGGGGGTCTCTCTCTGGAAACACCATATACTTT. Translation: CASSGGSLSGNTIYF.

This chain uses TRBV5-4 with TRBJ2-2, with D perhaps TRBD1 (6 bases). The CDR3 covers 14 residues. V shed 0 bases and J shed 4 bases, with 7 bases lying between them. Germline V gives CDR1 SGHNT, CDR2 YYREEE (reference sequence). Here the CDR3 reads CASSLAGATGELFF. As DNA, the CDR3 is TGTGCCAGCAGCTTGGCAGGGGCCACCGGGGAGCTGTTTTTT.

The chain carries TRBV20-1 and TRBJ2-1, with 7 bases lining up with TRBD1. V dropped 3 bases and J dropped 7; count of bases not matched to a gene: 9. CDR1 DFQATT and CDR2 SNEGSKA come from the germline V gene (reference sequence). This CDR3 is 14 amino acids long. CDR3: CSARGTPGGNEQFF. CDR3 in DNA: TGCAGTGCTAGGGGGACACCAGGGGGTAATGAGCAGTTCTTC.

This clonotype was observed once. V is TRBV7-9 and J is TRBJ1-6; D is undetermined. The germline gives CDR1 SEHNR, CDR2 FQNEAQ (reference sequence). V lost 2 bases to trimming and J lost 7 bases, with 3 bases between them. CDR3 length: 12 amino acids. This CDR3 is CASSLKNSPLHF. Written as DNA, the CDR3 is TGTGCCAGCAGCTTAAAAAATTCACCCCTCCACTTT. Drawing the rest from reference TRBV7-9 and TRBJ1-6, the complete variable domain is DTGVSQNPRHKITKRGQNVTFRCDPISEHNRLYWYRQTLGQGPEFLTYFQNEAQLEKSRLLSDRFSAERPKGSFSTLEIQRTEQGDSAMYLCASSLKNSPLHFGNGTRLTVT.

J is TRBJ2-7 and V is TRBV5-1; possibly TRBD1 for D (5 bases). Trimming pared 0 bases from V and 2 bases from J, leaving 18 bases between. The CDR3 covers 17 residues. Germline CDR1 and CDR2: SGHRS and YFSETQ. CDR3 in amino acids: CASSLGQQNYQTYEQYF. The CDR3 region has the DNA TGCGCCAGCAGCTTGGGACAGCAAAATTATCAGACCTACGAGCAGTACTTC. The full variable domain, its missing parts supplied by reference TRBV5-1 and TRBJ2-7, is KAGVTQTPRYLIKTRGQQVTLSCSPISGHRSVSWYQQTPGQGLQFLFEYFSETQRNKGNFPGRFSGRQFSNSRSEMNVSTLELGDSALYLCASSLGQQNYQTYEQYFGPGTRLTVT.

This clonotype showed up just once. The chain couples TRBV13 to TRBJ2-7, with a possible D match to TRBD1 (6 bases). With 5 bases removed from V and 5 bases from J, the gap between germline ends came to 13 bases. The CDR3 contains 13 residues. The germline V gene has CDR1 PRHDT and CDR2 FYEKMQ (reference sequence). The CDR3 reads CASSRGTFDEQYF. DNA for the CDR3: TGTGCCAGCAGCCGAGGGACATTCGACGAGCAGTACTTC.

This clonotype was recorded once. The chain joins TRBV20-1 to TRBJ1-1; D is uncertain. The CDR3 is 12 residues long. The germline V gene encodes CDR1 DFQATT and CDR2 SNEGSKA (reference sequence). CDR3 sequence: CTAREGNTEAFF. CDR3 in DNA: TGCACCGCCCGTGAGGGTAACACTGAAGCTTTCTTT.

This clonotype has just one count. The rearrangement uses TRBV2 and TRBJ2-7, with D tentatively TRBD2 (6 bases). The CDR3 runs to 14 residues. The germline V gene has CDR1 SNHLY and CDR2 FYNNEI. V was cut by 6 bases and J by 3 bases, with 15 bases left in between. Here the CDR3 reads CASRGDLPYYEQYF. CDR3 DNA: TGTGCCAGCAGAGGGGACTTGCCCTACTACGAGCAGTACTTC.

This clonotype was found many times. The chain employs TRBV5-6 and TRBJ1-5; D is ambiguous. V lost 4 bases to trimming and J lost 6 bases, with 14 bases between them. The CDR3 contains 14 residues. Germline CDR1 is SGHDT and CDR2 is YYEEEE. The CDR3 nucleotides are TGTGCCAGCAGCACCAGCGGCCGCGGTCAGCCCCAGCATTTT. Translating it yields CASSTSGRGQPQHF. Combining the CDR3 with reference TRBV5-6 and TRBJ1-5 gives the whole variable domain DAGVTQSPTHLIKTRGQQVTLRCSPKSGHDTVSWYQQALGQGPQFIFQYYEEEERQRGNFPDRFSGHQFPNYSSELNVNALLLGDSALYLCASSTSGRGQPQHFGDGTRLSIL.

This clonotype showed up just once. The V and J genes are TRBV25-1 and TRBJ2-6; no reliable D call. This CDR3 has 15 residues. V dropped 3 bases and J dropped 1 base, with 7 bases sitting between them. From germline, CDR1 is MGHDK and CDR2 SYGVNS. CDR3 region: CASSDALSGANVLTF. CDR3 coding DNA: TGTGCCAGCAGTGATGCTTTGTCTGGGGCCAACGTCCTGACTTTC.

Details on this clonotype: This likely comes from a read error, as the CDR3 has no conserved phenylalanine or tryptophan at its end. The CDR3 reads CASSPVGLVVTTEAFS. The CDR3 bases are TGTGCCAGCAGCCCCGTTGGGTTGGTCGTTACCACTGAAGCTTTCTCT. The chain carries TRBV9 and TRBJ1-1; no clear D. Germline values: CDR1 SGDLS, CDR2 YYNGEE. The CDR3 is 16 residues long. V was clipped by 4 bases and J by 4 bases, with 20 bases between them.

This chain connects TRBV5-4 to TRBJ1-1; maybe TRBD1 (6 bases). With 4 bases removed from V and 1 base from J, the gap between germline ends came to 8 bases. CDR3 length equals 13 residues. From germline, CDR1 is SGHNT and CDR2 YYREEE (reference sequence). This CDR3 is CASSGGQNTEAFF. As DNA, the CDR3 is TGTGCCAGCAGCGGGGGACAGAACACTGAAGCTTTCTTT.

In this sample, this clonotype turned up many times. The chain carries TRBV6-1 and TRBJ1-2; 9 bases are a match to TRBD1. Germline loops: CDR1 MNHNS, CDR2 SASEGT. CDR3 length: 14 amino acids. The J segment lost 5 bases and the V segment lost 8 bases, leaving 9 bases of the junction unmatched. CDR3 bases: TGTGCCAGCGGAAACCGGGACAGGGTTTATGGCTACACCTTC. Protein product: CASGNRDRVYGYTF.

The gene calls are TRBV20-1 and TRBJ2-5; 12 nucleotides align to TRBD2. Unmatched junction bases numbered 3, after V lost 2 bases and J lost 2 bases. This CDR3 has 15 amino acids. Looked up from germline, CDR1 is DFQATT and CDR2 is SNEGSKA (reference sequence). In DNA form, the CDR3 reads TGCAGTGCTAGAACTAGCGGGAGGATACAAGAGACCCAGTACTTC. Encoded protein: CSARTSGRIQETQYF.

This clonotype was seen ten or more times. CDR3: CASSRGGSSYNEQFF. The CDR3 DNA follows: TGCGCCAGCAGCCGTGGCGGAAGCTCCTACAATGAGCAGTTCTTC. The chain employs TRBV4-1 and TRBJ2-1; D unclear. Deletions cut 4 bases from V and 0 bases from J, with 10 bases between. This CDR3 has 15 residues. The germline V gene has CDR1 MGHRA and CDR2 YSYEKL.

The CDR3 region has the DNA TGCAGTGCTAGCCCCCAGACTAGCGGAACCTACGAGCAGTACTTC. This encodes CSASPQTSGTYEQYF. The chain recombines TRBV20-1 with TRBJ2-7; 9 bases map to TRBD2. The germline CDR1 and CDR2 sequences are DFQATT and SNEGSKA (reference sequence). The V and J ends lost 3 bases and 2 bases, in that order; junction bases with no gene match: 8. The CDR3 extends over 15 amino acids.

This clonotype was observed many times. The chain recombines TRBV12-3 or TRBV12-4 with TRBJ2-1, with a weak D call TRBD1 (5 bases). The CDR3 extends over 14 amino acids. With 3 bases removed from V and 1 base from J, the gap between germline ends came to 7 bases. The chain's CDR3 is CASSFRDSYNEQFF. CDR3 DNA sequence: TGTGCCAGCAGTTTCAGGGATTCCTACAATGAGCAGTTCTTC.

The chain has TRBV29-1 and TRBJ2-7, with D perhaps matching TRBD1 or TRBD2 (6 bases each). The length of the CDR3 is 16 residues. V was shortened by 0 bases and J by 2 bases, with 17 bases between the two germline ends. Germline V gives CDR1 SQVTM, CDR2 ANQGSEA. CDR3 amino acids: CSVEDLGGRTTYEQYF. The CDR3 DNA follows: TGCAGCGTTGAAGATCTCGGGGGCCGAACCACCTACGAGCAGTACTTC.

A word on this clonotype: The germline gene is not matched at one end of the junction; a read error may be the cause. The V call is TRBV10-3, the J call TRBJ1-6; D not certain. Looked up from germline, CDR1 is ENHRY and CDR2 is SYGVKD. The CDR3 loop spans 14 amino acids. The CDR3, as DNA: TGTGCCAGCAGTTTCTCTGCCGGAGATTCACCCCTCCACTTT. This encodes CASSFSAGDSPLHF.

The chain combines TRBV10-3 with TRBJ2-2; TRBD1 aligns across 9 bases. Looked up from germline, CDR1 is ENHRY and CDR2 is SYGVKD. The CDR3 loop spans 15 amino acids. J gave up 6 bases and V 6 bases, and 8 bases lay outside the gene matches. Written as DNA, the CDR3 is TGTGCCATCAGCCCGGGACAGGGTTTATCCGGGGAGCTGTTTTTT. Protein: CAISPGQGLSGELFF.

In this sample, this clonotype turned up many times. The CDR3 spells CASQSLLSNQPQHF. CDR3 nucleotides: TGTGCCAGTCAGAGCCTGTTGTCCAATCAGCCCCAGCATTTT. The rearrangement links TRBV19 to TRBJ1-5, with D hard to call. CDR3 length: 14 amino acids. Trimming removed 8 bases at V and 3 bases at J, with 14 bases between. Germline loops: CDR1 LNHDA, CDR2 SQIVND (reference sequence).

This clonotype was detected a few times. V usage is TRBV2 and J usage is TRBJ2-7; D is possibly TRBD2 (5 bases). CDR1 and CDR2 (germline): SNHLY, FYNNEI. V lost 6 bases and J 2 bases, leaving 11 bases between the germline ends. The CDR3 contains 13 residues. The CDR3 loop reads CASRHGLTYEQYF. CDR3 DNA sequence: TGTGCCAGCAGGCATGGACTGACCTACGAGCAGTACTTC.

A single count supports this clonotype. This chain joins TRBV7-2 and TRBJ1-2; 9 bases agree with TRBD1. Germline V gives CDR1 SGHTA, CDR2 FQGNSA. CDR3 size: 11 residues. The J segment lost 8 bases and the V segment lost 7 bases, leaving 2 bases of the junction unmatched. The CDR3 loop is CASKGQGGYTF. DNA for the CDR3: TGTGCCAGCAAGGGACAGGGAGGCTACACCTTC.

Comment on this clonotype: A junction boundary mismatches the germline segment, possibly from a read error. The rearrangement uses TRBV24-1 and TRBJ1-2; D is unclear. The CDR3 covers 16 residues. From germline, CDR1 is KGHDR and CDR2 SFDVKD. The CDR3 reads CVTRGSSYSANYGYTF. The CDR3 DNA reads TGTGTCACCCGGGGATCTAGCTATTCAGCTAACTATGGCTACACCTTC.

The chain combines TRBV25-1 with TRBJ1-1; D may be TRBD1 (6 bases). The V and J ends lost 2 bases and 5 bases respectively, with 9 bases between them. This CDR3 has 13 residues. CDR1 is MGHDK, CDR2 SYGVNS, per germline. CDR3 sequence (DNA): TGTGCCAGCAGTGAAATTCAGGGGACTGAAGCTTTCTTT. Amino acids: CASSEIQGTEAFF.